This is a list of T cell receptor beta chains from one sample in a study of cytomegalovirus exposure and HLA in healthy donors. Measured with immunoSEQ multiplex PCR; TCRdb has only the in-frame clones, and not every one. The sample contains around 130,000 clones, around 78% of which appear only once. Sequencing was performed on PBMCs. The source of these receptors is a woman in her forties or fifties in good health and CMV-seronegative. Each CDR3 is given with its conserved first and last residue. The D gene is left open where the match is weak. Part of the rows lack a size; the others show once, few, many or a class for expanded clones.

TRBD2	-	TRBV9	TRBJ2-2	TGTGCCAGCGGGGGGGGTGAAGGGGAGCTGTTTTTT	CASGGGEGELFF
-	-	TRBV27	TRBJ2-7	TGTGCCAGCAGTTTCCGGCGGGCCAACGAGCAGTACTTC	CASSFRRANEQYF
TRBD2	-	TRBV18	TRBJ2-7	TGTGCCAGCTCCGGGGGGGGGCGCGAGCAGTACTTC	CASSGGGREQYF
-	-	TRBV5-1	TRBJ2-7	TGCGCCAGCAGCTTGGCCTCAGGGAATGGGGCCTACGAGCAGTACTTC	CASSLASGNGAYEQYF
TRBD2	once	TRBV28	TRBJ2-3	TGTGCCAGCATCCCTTCCCGACTAGCGAAAAACACAGATACGCAGTATTTT	CASIPSRLAKNTDTQYF
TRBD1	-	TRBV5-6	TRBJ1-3	TGTGCCAGCAGCCCTACAGGGGGCTCCGGAAACACCATATATTTT	CASSPTGGSGNTIYF
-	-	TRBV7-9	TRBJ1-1	TGTGCCAGCAGCTTGGCCGTTCTGAACACTGAAGCTTTCTTT	CASSLAVLNTEAFF
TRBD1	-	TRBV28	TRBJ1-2	TGTGCCAGCTGGACAGGGATCCTTCCCTATGGCTACACCTTC	CASWTGILPYGYTF
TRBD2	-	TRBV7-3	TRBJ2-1	TGTGCCAGCAGCTCTCGGACTAGCGGGAGGACCACCTACAATGAGCAGTTCTTC	CASSSRTSGRTTYNEQFF
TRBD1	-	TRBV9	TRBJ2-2	TGTGCCAGCAGCAGACAGGGGGCGCGGACCGGGGAGCTGTTTTTT	CASSRQGARTGELFF
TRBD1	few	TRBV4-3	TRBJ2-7	TGCGCCAGCAGCCAAGAATGGGACAGGGTTCACGAGCAGTACTTC	CASSQEWDRVHEQYF
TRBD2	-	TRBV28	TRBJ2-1	TGTGCCAGCAGAGAACTAGCGGGAGCAGTCAATGAGCAGTTCTTC	CASRELAGAVNEQFF
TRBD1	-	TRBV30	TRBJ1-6	TGTGCCTGGAGTGTACGTAAGGGGACAGGGAATAATTCACCCCTCCACTTT	CAWSVRKGTGNNSPLHF
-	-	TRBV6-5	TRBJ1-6	TGTGCCAGCAGTTACGGAGGGGGGGCGAAGAATTCACCCCTCAACTTT	CASSYGGGAKNSPLNF
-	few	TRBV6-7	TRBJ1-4	TGTGCCAGCAGTTACTCGCCAAAAACAGGCGCAACTAATGAAAAACTGTTTTTT	CASSYSPKTGATNEKLFF
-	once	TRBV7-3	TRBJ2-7	TGTGCCAGCAGCCTGTATGGGGCGATGGACGAGCAGTACTTC	CASSLYGAMDEQYF
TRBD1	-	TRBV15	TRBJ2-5	TGTGCCACCAGCAGAGATACAGGGACAGGGGAGACCCAGTACTTC	CATSRDTGTGETQYF
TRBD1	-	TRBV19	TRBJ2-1	TGTGCCAGTAGCTTCCGGGACAGGCCCAATGAGCAGTTCTTC	CASSFRDRPNEQFF
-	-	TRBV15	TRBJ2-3	TGTGCCACCAGCAGAGGCGGGGCCGGGGTAACAGATACGCAGTATTTT	CATSRGGAGVTDTQYF
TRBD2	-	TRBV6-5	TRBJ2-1	TGTGCCAGCAGTAGCGGGAGGGGCAATGAGCAGTTCTTC	CASSSGRGNEQFF
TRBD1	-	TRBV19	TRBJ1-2	TGTGCCAGTAGTAGACAGGGATTAAACTATGGCTACACCTTC	CASSRQGLNYGYTF
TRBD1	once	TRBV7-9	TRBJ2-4	TGTGCCAGCAGCCCGTCGGACAGGGTAGGGGACATTCAGTACTTC	CASSPSDRVGDIQYF
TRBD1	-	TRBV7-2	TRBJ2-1	TGTGCCAGCAGCCCCCGGAGTGGGACAGGGGTACGGCATGAGCAGTTCTTC	CASSPRSGTGVRHEQFF
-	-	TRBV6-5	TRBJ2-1	TGTGCCAGCAGACAGGACCGAGAGCAGTTCTTC	CASRQDREQFF
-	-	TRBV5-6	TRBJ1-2	TGTGCCAGCAACCATGCTCGGGGTTCGGGAGGCTACACCTTC	CASNHARGSGGYTF
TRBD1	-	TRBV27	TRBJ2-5	TGTGCCAGCAGTTTTGCCGGACAGGGCGGCGAGACCCAGTACTTC	CASSFAGQGGETQYF
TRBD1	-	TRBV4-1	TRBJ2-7	TGCGCCAGCAGCCACGGGACAGGGGCCTACGAGCAGTACTTC	CASSHGTGAYEQYF
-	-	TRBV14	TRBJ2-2	TGTGCCAGCAGCCAAGGGAGGGCGACCGGGGAGCTGTTTTTT	CASSQGRATGELFF
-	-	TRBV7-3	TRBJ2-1	TGCGCCAGCAGCTCGGACACGAAGTACAATGAGCAGTTCTTC	CASSSDTKYNEQFF
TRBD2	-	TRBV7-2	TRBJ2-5	TGTGCCAGCAGCTTACCCCGGACTAGCGGCCTGGACCAAGAGACCCAGTACTTC	CASSLPRTSGLDQETQYF